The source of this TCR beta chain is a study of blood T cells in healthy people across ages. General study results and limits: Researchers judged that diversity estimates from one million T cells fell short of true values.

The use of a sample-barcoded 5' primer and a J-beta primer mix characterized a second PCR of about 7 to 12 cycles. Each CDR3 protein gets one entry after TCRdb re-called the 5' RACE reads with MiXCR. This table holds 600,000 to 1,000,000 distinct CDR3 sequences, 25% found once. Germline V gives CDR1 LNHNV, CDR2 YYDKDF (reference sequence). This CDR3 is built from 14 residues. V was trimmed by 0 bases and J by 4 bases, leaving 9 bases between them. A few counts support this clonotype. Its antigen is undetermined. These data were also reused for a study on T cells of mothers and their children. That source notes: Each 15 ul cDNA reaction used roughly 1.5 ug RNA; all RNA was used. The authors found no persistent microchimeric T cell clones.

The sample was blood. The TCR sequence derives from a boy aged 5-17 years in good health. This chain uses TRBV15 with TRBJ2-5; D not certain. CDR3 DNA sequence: TGTGCCACCAGCAGAGATTGGAGAAGAGAGACCCAGTACTTC. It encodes CATSRDWRRETQYF.